Below are 20 T cell receptor beta chains sequenced from a single sample in a study of STAT5B mutations in CD4+ large granular lymphocyte leukemia (dated by TCRdb to 2021 to 2024). The method behind the library was the immunoSEQ multiplex PCR assay. Imported from immuneACCESS, the table was reduced by TCRdb to in-frame sequences with V and J called. These copies leave out some clones; in studies compared against another copy, an unresolved V gene accounts for under half, and the cause of the remainder is not known. This sample comprises some 45,000 clones, roughly 85% of them detected only once. The top ten constitute less than 3% of the sample. Material for sequencing was CD4+ T cells from blood buffy coats. These receptors were collected from a human donor in good health.

V and J are TRBV19 and TRBJ2-1; the D gene is possibly TRBD2 (6 bases). V was trimmed by 5 bases and J by 7 bases, leaving 15 bases between them. This CDR3 region has 14 residues. Looked up from germline, CDR1 is LNHDA and CDR2 is SQIVND (reference sequence). The CDR3 sequence: CASSPRDWKNEQFF. The CDR3 DNA reads TGTGCCAGTAGTCCCCGGGACTGGAAGAATGAGCAGTTCTTC. The full variable domain, rest sourced from reference TRBV19 and TRBJ2-1, is DGGITQSPKYLFRKEGQNVTLSCEQNLNHDAMYWYRQDPGQGLRLIYYSQIVNDFQKGDIAEGYSVSREKKESFPLTVTSAQKNPTAFYLCASSPRDWKNEQFFGPGTRLTVL.

V and J are TRBV6-5 and TRBJ2-1, with TRBD2 matching 10 bases. V lost 6 bases and J lost 6; bases outside the gene matches: 8. This CDR3 is 15 amino acids long. From germline, CDR1 is MNHEY and CDR2 SVGAGI. The CDR3 protein is CASSPSGRASNEQFF. In DNA, the CDR3 is TGTGCCAGCAGCCCAAGCGGGAGGGCTTCCAATGAGCAGTTCTTC.

This chain links TRBV7-2 with TRBJ2-7, with no clear D. The CDR3 totals 15 residues. From germline, CDR1 is SGHTA and CDR2 FQGNSA. V gave up 0 bases and J gave up 2 bases, with 11 bases separating them. Here the CDR3 DNA reads TGTGCCAGCAGCTTAGCGGCAGGCCCTGCCTACGAGCAGTACTTC. This translates into CASSLAAGPAYEQYF.

The chain recombines TRBV4-3 with TRBJ1-3, with D perhaps matching TRBD1 (6 bases). V lost 0 bases and J lost 4, with 10 bases in between. The V gene's germline CDR1 is LGHNA and CDR2 YSLEER. The CDR3 spans 15 residues. The CDR3 region is CASSQEFRGGNTIYF. The DNA for the CDR3 is TGCGCCAGCAGCCAAGAGTTCAGGGGAGGAAACACCATATATTTT.

This clone was seen once. CDR3 DNA: TGTGCCTGGAGTGGAGGACAGGGAGGGCAGCCCCAGCATTTT. Its translation is CAWSGGQGGQPQHF. The chain employs TRBV30 and TRBJ1-5; 8 bases match TRBD1. Germline values: CDR1 GTSNPN, CDR2 SVGIG (reference sequence). Trimming took 1 base from V and 7 from J; bases not matched to a gene: 6. This CDR3 comprises 14 residues.

The V call is TRBV5-1, the J call TRBJ2-7; no clear D gene. V lost 1 base and J 4 bases, leaving 6 bases between the germline ends. The germline V gene has CDR1 SGHRS and CDR2 YFSETQ. The CDR3 contains 12 residues. The CDR3 DNA reads TGCGCCAGCAGCTTGACTAATTACGAGCAGTACTTC. It is translated as CASSLTNYEQYF.

DNA of the CDR3: TGTGCCAGCAGTCAACGGCGGCCCCTTGAAGCTTTCTTT. As protein: CASSQRRPLEAFF. The gene calls are TRBV27 and TRBJ1-1, with D unresolved. This CDR3 contains 13 residues. CDR1 and CDR2 from the germline V gene are MNHEY and SMNVEV (reference sequence). V lost 5 bases and J lost 7, with 14 bases in between.

This clone showed up just once. V is TRBV7-8 and J is TRBJ2-4, with D perhaps matching TRBD2 (6 bases). Germline V CDR1 and CDR2: SGHVS, FQNEAQ. Trimming shortened V by 5 bases and J by 0 bases, and 26 bases separated the two germline ends. There are 20 residues in the CDR3. CDR3 residues: CASSLFQEGVSALAKNIQYF. CDR3 nucleotide sequence: TGTGCCAGCAGCCTTTTCCAGGAGGGAGTCTCCGCGCTAGCCAAAAACATTCAGTACTTC.

The chain combines TRBV15 with TRBJ2-2; no clear D. Deletions cut 5 bases from V and 1 base from J, with 11 bases between. The length of the CDR3 is 15 residues. Germline loops: CDR1 LNHNV, CDR2 YYDKDF (reference sequence). The CDR3 protein is CATSGVLGNTGELFF. The CDR3 nucleotides read TGTGCCACCAGCGGAGTCTTGGGGAACACCGGGGAGCTGTTTTTT.

The V call is TRBV9, the J call TRBJ2-1; TRBD1 agrees at 10 bases. This CDR3 has 14 residues. V lost 2 bases and J lost 7; bases outside the gene matches: 3. Germline-derived CDR1 and CDR2 are SGDLS and YYNGEE. CDR3 loop: CASSVGTGVNEQFF. CDR3 nucleotides: TGTGCCAGCAGCGTGGGGACAGGGGTAAATGAGCAGTTCTTC.

The chain carries TRBV4-1 and TRBJ1-2, with D hard to call. Trimming shortened V by 0 bases and J by 8 bases, and 10 bases separated the two germline ends. The CDR3 spans 13 residues. The germline V gene encodes CDR1 MGHRA and CDR2 YSYEKL. The CDR3 DNA follows: TGCGCCAGCAGCCAAGAAACCCTGAGGGGCTACACCTTC. This sequence encodes CASSQETLRGYTF.

The chain has TRBV27 and TRBJ2-2; TRBD2 aligns across 12 bases. The V segment lost 4 bases and the J segment 6 bases; nucleotides outside the gene matches: 15. The germline V gene encodes CDR1 MNHEY and CDR2 SMNVEV (reference sequence). This CDR3 has 19 amino acids. CDR3 in amino acids: CASSSFAPGLAGYSGELFF. CDR3 coding DNA: TGTGCCAGCAGTTCATTTGCCCCGGGACTAGCGGGTTATTCCGGGGAGCTGTTTTTT.

The V and J genes are TRBV14 and TRBJ1-6, with D uncertain. The CDR3 has 17 amino acids. Germline CDR1 and CDR2: SGHDN and FVKESK. Trimming stripped 4 bases from V and 7 bases from J, with 20 bases between. CDR3 sequence reads: CASSLGGDALWNSPLHF. In nucleotides, the CDR3 is TGTGCCAGCAGCCTTGGTGGAGACGCTTTATGGAATTCACCCCTCCACTTT.

The chain uses TRBV5-5 and TRBJ2-3; 15 bases are a match to TRBD2. V lost 2 bases, J lost 8 bases, and 3 bases stayed unmatched. This CDR3 comprises 15 residues. Germline CDR1 and CDR2: SGHKS and YYEKEE (reference sequence). CDR3 protein: CASSFGLAGGGTQYF. The CDR3 DNA sequence: TGTGCCAGCAGCTTTGGACTAGCGGGAGGGGGTACGCAGTATTTT. Supplemented by reference TRBV5-5 and TRBJ2-3, the full variable domain reads DAGVTQSPTHLIKTRGQQVTLRCSPISGHKSVSWYQQVLGQGPQFIFQYYEKEERGRGNFPDRFSARQFPNYSSELNVNALLLGDSALYLCASSFGLAGGGTQYFGPGTRLTVL.

This chain joins TRBV30 and TRBJ2-1, with 11 bases matching TRBD2. The CDR3 consists of 15 residues. V shed 1 base, J shed 9 bases, and the junction held 8 bases outside the gene matches. Germline V CDR1 and CDR2: GTSNPN, SVGIG (reference sequence). The CDR3 is CAWSGASGRRSEQFF. In DNA, the CDR3 is TGTGCCTGGAGTGGGGCTAGCGGGAGGAGGAGTGAGCAGTTCTTC.

The chain links TRBV5-4 to TRBJ2-1; D gene unclear. From germline, CDR1 is SGHNT and CDR2 YYREEE (reference sequence). Trimming removed 4 bases at V and 10 bases at J, with 15 bases between. This CDR3 is 13 amino acids long. CDR3 sequence (DNA): TGTGCCAGCAGCCCAATACTTCAAGCGGAGCAGTTCTTC. Amino acid sequence: CASSPILQAEQFF.

The V call is TRBV27, the J call TRBJ2-1, with a weak D call TRBD2 (6 bases). Germline V lookup: CDR1 MNHEY, CDR2 SMNVEV (reference sequence). The germline V and J ends were trimmed by 3 bases and 5 bases, with 14 bases remaining between them. The CDR3 covers 15 residues. The CDR3 is CASSLRGLRDNEQFF. CDR3 bases: TGTGCCAGCAGTTTGCGGGGCCTCCGCGACAATGAGCAGTTCTTC.

The chain recombines TRBV18 with TRBJ2-1; possible D gene TRBD1, 6 bases. Trimming took off 3 bases at V and 9 bases at J, with 18 bases between the two ends. The CDR3 runs 15 residues. The V gene's germline CDR1 is KGHSH and CDR2 LQKENI. CDR3: CASSPLGGVTLEQFF. The CDR3 DNA reads TGTGCCAGCTCACCGCTAGGGGGAGTCACGCTTGAGCAGTTCTTC.

This clone appeared a few times. The V call is TRBV7-9, the J call TRBJ1-1; unclear D gene. Germline V CDR1 and CDR2: SEHNR, FQNEAQ (reference sequence). Trimming removed 6 bases at V and 1 base at J, with 12 bases between. The CDR3 sequence is 14 residues long. DNA for the CDR3: TGTGCCAGCAGTTCTGGACTGGGGAACACTGAAGCTTTCTTT. Protein product: CASSSGLGNTEAFF.

The genes are TRBV4-1 and TRBJ2-3; D may be TRBD1 (5 bases). Germline CDR1 is MGHRA and CDR2 is YSYEKL. The V gene lost 1 base and the J gene lost 0 bases, with 11 bases spanning the gap. The length of the CDR3 is 16 residues. The CDR3 sequence: CASSQVDSSSTDTQYF. The CDR3 DNA sequence: TGCGCCAGCAGCCAAGTAGACAGTTCTAGCACAGATACGCAGTATTTT.